The 3 T cell receptor beta chains given below trace back to one sample, sequenced in a study of regulatory T cells in long-lasting Graves disease. The time point: persistent/refractory GD, antithyroid drugs over 5 years with positive TRAb. Generation of the TCR library employed RNA extracted from PBMCs. HTBI primers from iRepertoire and Arm-PCR of CDR3 regions yielded the TCR beta libraries. A single record per CDR3 protein comes from TCRdb applying MiXCR to the multiplex PCR reads. The sample has fewer than 550,000 distinct CDR3 sequences; roughly a fifth are singletons. The material was peripheral blood mononuclear cells (PBMCs), obtained when the disease was refractory, from a patient treated with antithyroid drugs. These TCRs come from a female donor with Graves disease.

The rearrangement links TRBV27 to TRBJ2-1, with TRBD2 matching 10 bases. V shed 7 bases and J 4 bases; nucleotides not matched to a gene: 4. The CDR3 covers 14 residues. CDR1 and CDR2 from the germline V gene are MNHEY and SMNVEV (reference sequence). In DNA, the CDR3 is TGTGCCAGCAAGGCTAGCGGGGGTTACAATGAGCAGTTCTTC. Its protein product is CASKASGGYNEQFF.

This chain connects TRBV29-1 to TRBJ2-7; 10 bases map to TRBD1. J gave up 2 bases and V 6 bases, and 10 bases lay outside the gene matches. CDR3 size: 15 residues. The germline V gene has CDR1 SQVTM and CDR2 ANQGSEA. The CDR3 is CSVTGTGVSTYEQYF. CDR3 coding DNA: TGCAGCGTGACCGGGACAGGGGTCTCCACCTACGAGCAGTACTTC.

Concerning this clonotype: Given a far larger clone just one base away, this is likely a sequencing read error. In this CDR3 the conserved last residue, phenylalanine or tryptophan, is missing, so a read error is likely. This chain joins TRBV7-2 and TRBJ1-1; no reliable D call. This CDR3 contains 12 residues. The ends were cut back, 3 bases at V and 3 bases at J, with 5 bases in the middle. Germline values: CDR1 SGHTA, CDR2 FQGNSA. The CDR3 reads CASSLGYTEAFL. DNA of the CDR3: TGTGCCAGCAGCTTGGGGTACACTGAAGCTTTCCTT.